The T cell receptor (beta chain) under discussion was sequenced for a study of blood T cell repertoires in COVID-19. Produced via immunoSEQ multiplex PCR; TCRdb's table is partial and in-frame only. The sample has a few hundred thousand clones, less than 90% seen once. This sequence originates from a woman in her forties or fifties with acute or convalescent COVID-19. The source material was peripheral blood.

In DNA, the CDR3 is TGTGCCAGTAGTAACGGACAGGGTAACGAGCAGTACTTC. Protein: CASSNGQGNEQYF. This chain connects TRBV19 to TRBJ2-7; TRBD1 agrees at 8 bases. Unmatched junction bases numbered 4, after V lost 4 bases and J lost 5 bases. Germline CDR1 is LNHDA and CDR2 is SQIVND (reference sequence). CDR3 size: 13 residues.